This T cell receptor beta chain originates from a study of neurological immune-mediated disorders. Study-level findings and limits: There were no CDR3 amino acid sequences shared by expanded clones across subjects, a result suggesting private repertoires in all groups.

Germline V gene data show CDR1 as SGHRS and CDR2 as YFSETQ. The CDR3 loop spans 15 amino acids. Between the trimmed V and J ends, which lost 7 bases and 8 bases, there was a span of 22 bases. Each CDR3 protein is one row after TCRdb ran MiXCR on the 5' RACE reads. The sample carries about 30,000 distinct CDR3 sequences, less than 6% recorded once. The cells used in sorted libraries, CD4+ or CD8+ T cells, numbered about a million. This clonotype occurred many times. Its antigen is not known. This sequence was found in a woman between 50 and 59 years old in good health. Sequenced: CD4+ T cells from blood. The chain joins TRBV5-1 to TRBJ2-4; a possible D gene is TRBD2 (7 bases). The CDR3 sequence is CASGPKGGGQDIQYF. For the CDR3, the DNA is TGCGCCAGCGGCCCCAAGGGGGGGGGCCAAGACATTCAGTACTTC.